This TCR beta chain was recovered during a study of cytomegalovirus exposure and HLA in healthy donors. Study-wide points: A few of the chains that were CMV-associated were confirmed in vitro to be specific for CMV antigens. Earlier analysis yielded a pattern in which most TCR beta V segments were productive about 87% or about 30% of the time.

The germline V gene encodes CDR1 SQVTM and CDR2 ANQGSEA. The CDR3 loop spans 13 amino acids. With 6 bases clipped from V and 5 bases from J, the junction kept 7 bases outside the gene matches. Remarks on this clone: Its antigen remains unidentified.

Both 60 Vbeta primers and 13 Jbeta primers went into the PCR. The protocol was immunoSEQ multiplex PCR, while the TCRdb copy is restricted to in-frame clones and leaves out a portion. The sample lists 150,000 to 200,000 clones, around 82% occurring once. The source material was PBMCs. The chain carries TRBV29-1 and TRBJ1-2, with 9 positions matching TRBD1. This receptor was taken from a male donor in good health and CMV-seronegative. In nucleotides, the CDR3 is TGCAGCGTACAGGGACAGGGCGATTATGGCTACACCTTC. Residues: CSVQGQGDYGYTF.